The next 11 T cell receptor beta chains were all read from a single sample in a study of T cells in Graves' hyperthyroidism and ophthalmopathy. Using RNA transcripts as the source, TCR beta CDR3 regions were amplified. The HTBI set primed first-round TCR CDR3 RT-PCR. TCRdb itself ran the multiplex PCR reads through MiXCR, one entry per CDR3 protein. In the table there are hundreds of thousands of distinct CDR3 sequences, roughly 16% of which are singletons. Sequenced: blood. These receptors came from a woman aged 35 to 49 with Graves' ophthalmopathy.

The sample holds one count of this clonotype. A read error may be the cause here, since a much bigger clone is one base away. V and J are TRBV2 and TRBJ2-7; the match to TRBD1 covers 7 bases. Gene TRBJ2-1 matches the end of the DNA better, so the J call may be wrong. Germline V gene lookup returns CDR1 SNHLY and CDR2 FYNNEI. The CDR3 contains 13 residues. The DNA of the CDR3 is TGTGCCAGCGGGGGACAGACCTCCTACGAGCAGTTCTTC. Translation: CASGGQTSYEQFF.

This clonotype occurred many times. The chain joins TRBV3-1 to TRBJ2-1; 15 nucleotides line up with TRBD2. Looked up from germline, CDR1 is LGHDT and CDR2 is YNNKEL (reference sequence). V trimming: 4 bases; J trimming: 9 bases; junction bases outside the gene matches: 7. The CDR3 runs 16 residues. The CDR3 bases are TGTGCCAGCAGCCTCGGACTAGCGGGGGGGCCGGGTGAGCAGTTCTTC. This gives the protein CASSLGLAGGPGEQFF.

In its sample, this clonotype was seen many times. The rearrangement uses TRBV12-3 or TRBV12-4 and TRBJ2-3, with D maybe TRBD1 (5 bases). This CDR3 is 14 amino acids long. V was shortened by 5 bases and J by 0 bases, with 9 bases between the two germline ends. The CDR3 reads CASSVDSSTDTQYF. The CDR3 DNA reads TGTGCCAGCAGTGTCGACAGTAGCACAGATACGCAGTATTTT.

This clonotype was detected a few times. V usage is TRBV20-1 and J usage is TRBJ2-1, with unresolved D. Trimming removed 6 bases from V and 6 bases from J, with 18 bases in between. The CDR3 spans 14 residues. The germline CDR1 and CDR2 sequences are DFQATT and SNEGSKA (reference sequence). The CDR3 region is CSAPPWEGVNEQFF. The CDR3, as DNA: TGCAGTGCCCCGCCCTGGGAAGGAGTCAATGAGCAGTTCTTC.

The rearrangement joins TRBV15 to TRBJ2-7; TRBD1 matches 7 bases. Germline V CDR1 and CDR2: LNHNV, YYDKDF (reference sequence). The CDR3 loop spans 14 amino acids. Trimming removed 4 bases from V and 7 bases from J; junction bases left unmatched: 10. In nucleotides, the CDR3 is TGTGCCACCAGCAAAGACAGGGCGGCGCGAGAGCAGTACTTC. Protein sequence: CATSKDRAAREQYF.

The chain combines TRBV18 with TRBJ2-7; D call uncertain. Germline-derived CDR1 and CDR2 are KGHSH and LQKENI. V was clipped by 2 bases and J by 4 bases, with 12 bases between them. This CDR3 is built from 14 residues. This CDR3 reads CASSPGRVSYEQYF. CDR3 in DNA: TGTGCCAGCTCACCAGGTAGGGTCTCGTACGAGCAGTACTTC. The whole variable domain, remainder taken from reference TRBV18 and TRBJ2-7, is NAGVMQNPRHLVRRRGQEARLRCSPMKGHSHVYWYRQLPEEGLKFMVYLQKENIIDESGMPKERFSAEFPKEGPSILRIQQVVRGDSAAYFCASSPGRVSYEQYFGPGTRLTVT.

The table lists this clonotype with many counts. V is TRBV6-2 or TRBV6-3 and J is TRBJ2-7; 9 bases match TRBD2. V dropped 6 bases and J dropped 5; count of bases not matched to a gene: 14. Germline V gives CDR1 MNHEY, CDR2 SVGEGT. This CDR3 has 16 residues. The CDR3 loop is CASRGEGREGRHEQYF. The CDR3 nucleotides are TGTGCCAGCAGGGGAGAGGGGCGGGAGGGCCGCCACGAGCAGTACTTC.

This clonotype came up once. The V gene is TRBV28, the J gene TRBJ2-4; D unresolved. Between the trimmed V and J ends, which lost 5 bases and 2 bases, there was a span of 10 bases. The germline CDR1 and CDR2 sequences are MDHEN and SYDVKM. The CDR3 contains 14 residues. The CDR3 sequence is CASSPRVPKNIQYF. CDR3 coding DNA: TGTGCCAGCAGTCCAAGGGTCCCCAAAAACATTCAGTACTTC.

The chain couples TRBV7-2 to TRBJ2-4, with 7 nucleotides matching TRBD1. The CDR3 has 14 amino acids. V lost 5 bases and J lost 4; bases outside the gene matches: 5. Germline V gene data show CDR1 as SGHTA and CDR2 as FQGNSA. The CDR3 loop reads CASSHPGQKNIQYF. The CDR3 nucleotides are TGTGCCAGCAGCCATCCGGGACAGAAAAACATTCAGTACTTC.

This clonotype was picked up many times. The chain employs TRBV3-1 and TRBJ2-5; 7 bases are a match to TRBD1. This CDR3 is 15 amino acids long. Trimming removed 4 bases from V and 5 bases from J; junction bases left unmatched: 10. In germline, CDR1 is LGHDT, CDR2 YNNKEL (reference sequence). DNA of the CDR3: TGTGCCAGCAGCCCACAGGGGATGAGGAGGGAGACCCAGTACTTC. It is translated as CASSPQGMRRETQYF.

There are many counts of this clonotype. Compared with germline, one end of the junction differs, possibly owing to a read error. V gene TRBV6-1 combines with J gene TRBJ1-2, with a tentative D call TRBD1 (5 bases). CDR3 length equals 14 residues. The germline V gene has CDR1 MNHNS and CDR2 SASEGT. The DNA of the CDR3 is TGTGCCAGCAGTCAAGCCGGGGCGAACTATGGCTACACCTTC. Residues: CASSQAGANYGYTF.